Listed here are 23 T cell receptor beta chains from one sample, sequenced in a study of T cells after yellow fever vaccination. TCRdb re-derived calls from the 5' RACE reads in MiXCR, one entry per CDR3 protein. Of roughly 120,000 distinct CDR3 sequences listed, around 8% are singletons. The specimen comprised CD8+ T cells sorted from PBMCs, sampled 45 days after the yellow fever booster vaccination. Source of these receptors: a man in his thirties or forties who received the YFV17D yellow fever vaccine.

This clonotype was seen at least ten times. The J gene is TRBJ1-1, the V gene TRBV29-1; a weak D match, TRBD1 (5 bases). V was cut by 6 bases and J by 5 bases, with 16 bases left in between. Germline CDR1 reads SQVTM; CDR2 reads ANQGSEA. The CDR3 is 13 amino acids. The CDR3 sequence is CSVREGAITEAFF. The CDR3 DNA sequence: TGCAGCGTGAGGGAAGGGGCGATAACTGAAGCTTTCTTT.

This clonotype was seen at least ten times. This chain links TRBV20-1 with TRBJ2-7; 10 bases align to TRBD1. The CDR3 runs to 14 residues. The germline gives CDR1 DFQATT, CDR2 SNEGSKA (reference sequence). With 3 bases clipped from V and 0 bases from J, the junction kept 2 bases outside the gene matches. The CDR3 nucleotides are TGCAGTGCTAGCTGGGACAGGGGCTCCTACGAGCAGTACTTC. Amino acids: CSASWDRGSYEQYF.

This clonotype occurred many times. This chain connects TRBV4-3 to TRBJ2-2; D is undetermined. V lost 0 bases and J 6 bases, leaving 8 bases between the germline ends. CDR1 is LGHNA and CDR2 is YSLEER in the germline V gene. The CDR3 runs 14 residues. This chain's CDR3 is CASSQDQSSGELFF. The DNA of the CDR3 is TGCGCCAGCAGCCAAGATCAGAGCTCCGGGGAGCTGTTTTTT.

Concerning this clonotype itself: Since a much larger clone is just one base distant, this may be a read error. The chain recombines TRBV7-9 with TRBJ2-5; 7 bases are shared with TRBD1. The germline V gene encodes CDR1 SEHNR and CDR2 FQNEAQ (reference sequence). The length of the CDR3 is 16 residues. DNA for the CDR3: TGTGGCAGCACCCTAAAAGGCAGGGGGTCTCAAGAGACCCAGTACTTC. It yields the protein CGSTLKGRGSQETQYF. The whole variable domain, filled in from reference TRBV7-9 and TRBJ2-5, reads DTGVSQNPRHKITKRGQNVTFRCDPISEHNRLYWYRQTLGQGPEFLTYFQNEAQLEKSRLLSDRFSAERPKGSFSTLEIQRTEQGDSAMYLCGSTLKGRGSQETQYFGPGTRLLVL.

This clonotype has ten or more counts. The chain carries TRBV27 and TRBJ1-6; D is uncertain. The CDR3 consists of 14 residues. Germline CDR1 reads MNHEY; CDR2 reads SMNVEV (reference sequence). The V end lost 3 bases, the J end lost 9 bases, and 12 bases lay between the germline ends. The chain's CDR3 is CASSFSPPPSPLHF. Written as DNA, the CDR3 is TGTGCCAGCAGTTTCTCCCCTCCTCCTTCACCCCTCCACTTT.

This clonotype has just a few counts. CDR3 in amino acids: CATGGGRGQETQYF. CDR3 nucleotide sequence: TGTGCCACCGGGGGGGGGCGCGGACAAGAGACCCAGTACTTC. The rearrangement joins TRBV19 to TRBJ2-5; 8 nucleotides agree with TRBD2. The germline CDR1 and CDR2 sequences are LNHDA and SQIVND (reference sequence). Trimming at V came to 10 bases and at J to 2 bases, leaving 9 bases not matched to a gene. CDR3 length equals 14 residues.

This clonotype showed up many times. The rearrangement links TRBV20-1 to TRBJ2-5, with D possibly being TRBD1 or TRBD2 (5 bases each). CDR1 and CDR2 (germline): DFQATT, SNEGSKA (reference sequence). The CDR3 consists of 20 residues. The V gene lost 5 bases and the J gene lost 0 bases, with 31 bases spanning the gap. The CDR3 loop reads CSASYQPRGPTKGYQETQYF. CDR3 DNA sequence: TGCAGTGCTTCTTACCAACCAAGGGGACCCACTAAAGGGTACCAAGAGACCCAGTACTTC.

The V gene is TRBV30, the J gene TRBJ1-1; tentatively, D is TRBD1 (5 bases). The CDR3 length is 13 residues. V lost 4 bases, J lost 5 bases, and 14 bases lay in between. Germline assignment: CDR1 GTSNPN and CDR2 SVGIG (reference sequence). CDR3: CAWTGTSVTEAFF. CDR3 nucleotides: TGTGCCTGGACCGGGACCTCGGTGACTGAAGCTTTCTTT.

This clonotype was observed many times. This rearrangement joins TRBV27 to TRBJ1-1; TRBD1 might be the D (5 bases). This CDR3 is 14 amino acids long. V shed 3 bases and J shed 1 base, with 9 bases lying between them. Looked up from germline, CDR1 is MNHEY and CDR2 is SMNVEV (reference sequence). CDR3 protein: CASSFWGGNTEAFF. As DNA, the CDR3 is TGTGCCAGCAGTTTTTGGGGCGGGAACACTGAAGCTTTCTTT.

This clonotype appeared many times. The CDR3 loop reads CASSFQGLNTEAFF. The DNA for the CDR3 is TGTGCCAGCAGCTTTCAGGGATTGAACACTGAAGCTTTCTTT. The chain is built from TRBV7-9 and TRBJ1-1, with D perhaps TRBD1 (5 bases). The V end lost 3 bases, the J end lost 0 bases, and 8 bases lay between the germline ends. Germline V gene lookup returns CDR1 SEHNR and CDR2 FQNEAQ (reference sequence). The CDR3 is 14 amino acids.

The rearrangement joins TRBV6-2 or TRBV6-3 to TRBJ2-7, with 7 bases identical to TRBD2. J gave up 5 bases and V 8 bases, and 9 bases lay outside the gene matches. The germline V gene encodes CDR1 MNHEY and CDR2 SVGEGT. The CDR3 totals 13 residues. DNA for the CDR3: TGTGCCAGCGGTAGGGACTACTCAGACGAGCAGTACTTC. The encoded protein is CASGRDYSDEQYF.

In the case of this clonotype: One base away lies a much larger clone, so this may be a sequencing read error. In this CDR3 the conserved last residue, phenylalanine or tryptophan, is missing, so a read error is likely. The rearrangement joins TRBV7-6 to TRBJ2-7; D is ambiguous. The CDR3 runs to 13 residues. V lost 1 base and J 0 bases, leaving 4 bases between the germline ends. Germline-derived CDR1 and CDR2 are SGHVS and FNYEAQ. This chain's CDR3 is CASSLEVSYEQYL. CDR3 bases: TGTGCCAGCAGCTTAGAGGTCTCCTACGAGCAGTACCTC.

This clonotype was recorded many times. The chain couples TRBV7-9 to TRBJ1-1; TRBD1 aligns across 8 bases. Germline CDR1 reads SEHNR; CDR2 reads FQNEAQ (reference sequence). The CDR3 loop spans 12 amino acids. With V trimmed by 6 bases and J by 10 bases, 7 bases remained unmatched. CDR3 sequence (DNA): TGTGCCAGCAGTTCGACAGGGGCGGGAGCTTTCTTT. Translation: CASSSTGAGAFF.

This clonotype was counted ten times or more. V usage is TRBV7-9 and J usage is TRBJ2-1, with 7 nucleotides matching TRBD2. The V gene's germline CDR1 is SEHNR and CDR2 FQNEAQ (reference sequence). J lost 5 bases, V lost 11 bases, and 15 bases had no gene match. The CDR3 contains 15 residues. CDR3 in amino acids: CALIRWRESDNEQFF. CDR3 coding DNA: TGTGCCCTCATTCGGTGGCGGGAGTCGGACAATGAGCAGTTCTTC.

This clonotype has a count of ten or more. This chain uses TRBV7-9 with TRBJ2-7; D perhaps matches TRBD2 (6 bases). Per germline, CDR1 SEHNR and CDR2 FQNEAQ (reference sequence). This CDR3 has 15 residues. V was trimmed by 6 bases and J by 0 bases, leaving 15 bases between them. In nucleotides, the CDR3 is TGTGCCAGCAGTTTGGCCGGACTAAGCTCCTACGAGCAGTACTTC. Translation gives CASSLAGLSSYEQYF.

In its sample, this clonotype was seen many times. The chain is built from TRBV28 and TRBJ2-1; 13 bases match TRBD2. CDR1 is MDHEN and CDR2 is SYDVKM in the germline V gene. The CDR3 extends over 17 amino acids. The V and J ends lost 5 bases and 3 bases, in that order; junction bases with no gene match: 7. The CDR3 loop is CASSLTSGRAFYNEQFF. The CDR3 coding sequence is TGTGCCAGCAGTCTTACTAGCGGGAGGGCCTTCTACAATGAGCAGTTCTTC.

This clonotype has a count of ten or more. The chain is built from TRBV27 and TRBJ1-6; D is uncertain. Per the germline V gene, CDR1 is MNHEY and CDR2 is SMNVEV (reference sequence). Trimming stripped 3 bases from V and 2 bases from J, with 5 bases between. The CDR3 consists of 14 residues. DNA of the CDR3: TGTGCCAGCAGTTTGTATCCCTATAATTCACCCCTCCACTTT. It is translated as CASSLYPYNSPLHF.

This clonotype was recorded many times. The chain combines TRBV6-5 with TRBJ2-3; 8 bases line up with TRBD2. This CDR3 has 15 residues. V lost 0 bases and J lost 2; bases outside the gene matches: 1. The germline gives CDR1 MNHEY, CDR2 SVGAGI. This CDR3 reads CASSYSAGDTDTQYF. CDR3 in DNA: TGTGCCAGCAGTTACTCAGCGGGGGACACAGATACGCAGTATTTT.

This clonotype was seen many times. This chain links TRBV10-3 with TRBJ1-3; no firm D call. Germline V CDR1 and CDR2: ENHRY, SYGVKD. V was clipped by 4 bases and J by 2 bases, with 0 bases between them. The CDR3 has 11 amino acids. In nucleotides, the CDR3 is TGTGCCATCAGTGCTGGAAACACCATATATTTT. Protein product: CAISAGNTIYF.

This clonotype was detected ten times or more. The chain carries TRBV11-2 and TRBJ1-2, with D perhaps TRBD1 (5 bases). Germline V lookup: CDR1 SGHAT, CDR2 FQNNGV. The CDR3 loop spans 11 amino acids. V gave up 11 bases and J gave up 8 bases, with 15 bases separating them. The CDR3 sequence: CAEGASSGYTF. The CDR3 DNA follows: TGTGCCGAAGGGGCATCGTCCGGCTACACCTTC.

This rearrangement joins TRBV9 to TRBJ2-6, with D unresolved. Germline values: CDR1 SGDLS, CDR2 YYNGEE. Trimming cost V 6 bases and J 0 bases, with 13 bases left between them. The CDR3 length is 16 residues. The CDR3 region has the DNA TGTGCCAGCACCGGTTCTACTAACTCTGGGGCCAACGTCCTGACTTTC. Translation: CASTGSTNSGANVLTF.

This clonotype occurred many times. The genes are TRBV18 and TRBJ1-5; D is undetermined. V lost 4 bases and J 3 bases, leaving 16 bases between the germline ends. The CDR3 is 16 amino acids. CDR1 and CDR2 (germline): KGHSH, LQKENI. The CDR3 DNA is TGTGCCAGCTCACGTGAAGGAGGATTACTCAATCAGCCCCAGCATTTT. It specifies CASSREGGLLNQPQHF.

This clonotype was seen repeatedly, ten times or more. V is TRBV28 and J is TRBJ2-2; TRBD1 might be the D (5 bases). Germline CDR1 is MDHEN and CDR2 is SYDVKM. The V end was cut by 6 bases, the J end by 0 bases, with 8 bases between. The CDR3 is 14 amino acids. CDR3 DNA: TGTGCCAGCAGGGACATATCGAACACCGGGGAGCTGTTTTTT. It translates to CASRDISNTGELFF.